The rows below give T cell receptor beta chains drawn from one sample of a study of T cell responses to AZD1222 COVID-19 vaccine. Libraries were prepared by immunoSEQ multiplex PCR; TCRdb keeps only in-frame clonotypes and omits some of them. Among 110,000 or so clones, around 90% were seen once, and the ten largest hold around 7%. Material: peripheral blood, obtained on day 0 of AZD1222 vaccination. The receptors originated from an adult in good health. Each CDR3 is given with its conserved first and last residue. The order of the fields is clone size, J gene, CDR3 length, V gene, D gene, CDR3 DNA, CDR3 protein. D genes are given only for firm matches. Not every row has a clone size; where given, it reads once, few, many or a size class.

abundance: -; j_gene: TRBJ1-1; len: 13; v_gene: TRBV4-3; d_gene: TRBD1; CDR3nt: TGCGCCAGCAGCCATCCCGGGACAGCTGAAGCTTTCTTT; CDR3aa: CASSHPGTAEAFF
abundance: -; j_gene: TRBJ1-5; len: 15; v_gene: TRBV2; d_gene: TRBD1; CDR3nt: TGTGCCAGCCGAGACCTTACAGGGGGCAGTCAGCCCCAGCATTTT; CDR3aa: CASRDLTGGSQPQHF
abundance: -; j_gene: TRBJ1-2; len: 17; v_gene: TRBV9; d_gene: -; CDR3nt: TGTGCCAGCAGCGCGTCGAGGGGGGGAGACAGCCGCTATGGCTACACCTTC; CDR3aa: CASSASRGGDSRYGYTF
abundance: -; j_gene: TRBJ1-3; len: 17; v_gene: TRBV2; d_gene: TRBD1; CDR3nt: TGTGCCAGCAGTGAAAGGGAGACAGGGACGGCGGGGAACACCATATATTTT; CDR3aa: CASSERETGTAGNTIYF
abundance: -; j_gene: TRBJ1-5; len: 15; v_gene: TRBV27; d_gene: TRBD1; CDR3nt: TGTGCCAGCAGTTTATCGCAGGGGGGGAATCAGCCCCAGCATTTT; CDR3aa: CASSLSQGGNQPQHF
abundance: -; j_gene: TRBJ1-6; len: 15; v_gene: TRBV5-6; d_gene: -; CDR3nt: TGTGCCAGCAGCCCCCAGGGGTCGAATAATTCACCCCTCCACTTT; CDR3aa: CASSPQGSNNSPLHF
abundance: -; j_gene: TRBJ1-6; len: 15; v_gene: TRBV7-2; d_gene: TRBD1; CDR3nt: TGTGCCAGCAGCTTAGGGGGGACAGGGTCGACACCCCTCCACTTT; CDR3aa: CASSLGGTGSTPLHF
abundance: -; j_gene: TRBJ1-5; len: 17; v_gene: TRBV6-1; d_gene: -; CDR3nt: TGTGCCAGCAGTGTAAGGACCCTTAAGGAAAGCAATCAGCCCCAGCATTTT; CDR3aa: CASSVRTLKESNQPQHF
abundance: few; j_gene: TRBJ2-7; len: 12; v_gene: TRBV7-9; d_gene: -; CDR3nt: TGTGCCAGCAGCTTAGGTTTCTACGAGCAGTACTTC; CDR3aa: CASSLGFYEQYF
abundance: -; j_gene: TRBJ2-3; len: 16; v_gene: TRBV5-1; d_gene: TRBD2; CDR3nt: TGCGCCAGCAGCTTGGGGCCTAGCGGTAGCACAGATACGCAGTATTTT; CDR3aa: CASSLGPSGSTDTQYF
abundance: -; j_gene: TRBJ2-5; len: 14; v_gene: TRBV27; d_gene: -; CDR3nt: TGTGCCAGCAGTTTACAGGGGTACCAAGAGACCCAGTACTTC; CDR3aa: CASSLQGYQETQYF
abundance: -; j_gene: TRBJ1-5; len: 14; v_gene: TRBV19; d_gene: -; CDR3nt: TGTGCCAGTAGTATAACGGGGTGGAATCAGCCCCAGCATTTT; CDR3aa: CASSITGWNQPQHF
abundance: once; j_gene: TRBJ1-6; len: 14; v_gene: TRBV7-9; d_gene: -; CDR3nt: TGTGCCAGCAGCTTGGGGCCTGGGGATTCACCCCTCCACTTT; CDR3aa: CASSLGPGDSPLHF